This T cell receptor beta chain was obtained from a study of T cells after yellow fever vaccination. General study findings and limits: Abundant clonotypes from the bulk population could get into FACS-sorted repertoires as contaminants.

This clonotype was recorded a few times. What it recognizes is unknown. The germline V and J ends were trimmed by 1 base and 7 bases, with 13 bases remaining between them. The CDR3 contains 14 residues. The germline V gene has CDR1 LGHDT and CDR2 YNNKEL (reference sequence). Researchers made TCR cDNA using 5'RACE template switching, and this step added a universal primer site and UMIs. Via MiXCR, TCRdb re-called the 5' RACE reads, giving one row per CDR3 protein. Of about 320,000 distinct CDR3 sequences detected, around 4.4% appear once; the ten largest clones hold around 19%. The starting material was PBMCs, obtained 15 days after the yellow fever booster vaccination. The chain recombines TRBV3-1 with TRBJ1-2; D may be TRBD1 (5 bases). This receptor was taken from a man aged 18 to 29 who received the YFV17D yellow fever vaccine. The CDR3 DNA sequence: TGTGCCAGCAGCCAAGCATCGGGGCGGAGTGGCTACACCTTC. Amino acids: CASSQASGRSGYTF.